The 31 T cell receptor beta chains in this list originate from one sample, sequenced in a study of T cell responses to AZD1222 COVID-19 vaccine. TCRdb keeps only in-frame clones here, not all; method: immunoSEQ multiplex PCR. The table includes around 180,000 clones, 75% to 90% detected once. The input for sequencing was peripheral blood, taken on day 0 of AZD1222 vaccination. These receptors were taken from an adult in good health.

The chain recombines TRBV6-6 with TRBJ1-5, with unresolved D. Trimming cost V 7 bases and J 4 bases, with 11 bases left between them. Per germline, CDR1 MNHNY and CDR2 SVGAGI (reference sequence). The length of the CDR3 is 13 residues. The CDR3 loop is CASNLGRNQPQHF. The CDR3 nucleotides are TGTGCCAGCAACCTTGGACGGAATCAGCCCCAGCATTTT.

The CDR3 loop reads CASGLLAGGYYNEQFF. The CDR3 DNA reads TGTGCTAGTGGTTTACTGGCGGGGGGCTACTACAATGAGCAGTTCTTC. The chain carries TRBV12-5 and TRBJ2-1, with 8 bases matching TRBD2. After removal of 3 bases from V and 3 bases from J, the junction contained 7 bases not matched to a gene. The CDR3 loop spans 16 amino acids. Germline loops: CDR1 LGHNT, CDR2 FRNRAP.

The gene calls are TRBV5-6 and TRBJ2-5, with 7 bases that match TRBD2. V gave up 5 bases and J gave up 1 base; unmatched junction bases: 5. Germline V lookup: CDR1 SGHDT, CDR2 YYEEEE. CDR3 length: 14 amino acids. CDR3 amino acids: CASRYGGGQETQYF. DNA of the CDR3: TGTGCCAGCAGATATGGGGGGGGCCAAGAGACCCAGTACTTC.

This chain connects TRBV3-1 (or the pseudogene TRBV3-2) to TRBJ1-4, with a weak D call TRBD1 (5 bases). The CDR3 length is 16 residues. The V end lost 1 base, the J end lost 8 bases, and 17 bases lay between the germline ends. The germline V gene has CDR1 LGHDT and CDR2 YNNKEL (reference sequence). The CDR3 is CASSQAAGPGGEKLFF. The DNA of the CDR3 is TGTGCCAGCAGCCAAGCCGCGGGGCCAGGAGGGGAAAAACTGTTTTTT.

This CDR3 is CASQRGGGPTYEQYF. CDR3 nucleotide sequence: TGTGCCAGCCAACGAGGGGGGGGGCCGACCTACGAGCAGTACTTC. The V call is TRBV28, the J call TRBJ2-7, with a weak D call TRBD2 (7 bases). V lost 8 bases and J 2 bases, leaving 19 bases between the germline ends. Germline CDR1 reads MDHEN; CDR2 reads SYDVKM. CDR3 length equals 15 residues.

This clone was seen once. This chain joins TRBV21-1 and TRBJ2-3. TRBV21-1 is a listed pseudogene. There are 18 residues in the CDR3. CDR3 DNA sequence: TGTGCCAGCAGCCCATATGTCGGGCCGTGGGGTTACACAGATACGCAGTATTTT. This codes for CASSPYVGPWGYTDTQYF.

This chain uses TRBV15 with TRBJ2-7; no definite D call. Trimming took 1 base from V and 7 from J, leaving 17 bases between them. Germline V gene data show CDR1 as LNHNV and CDR2 as YYDKDF (reference sequence). This CDR3 has 15 amino acids. The chain's CDR3 is CATSRVWTDVREQYF. Written as DNA, the CDR3 is TGTGCCACCAGCAGAGTTTGGACGGACGTTAGAGAGCAGTACTTC. Using reference TRBV15 and TRBJ2-7 for the parts outside the CDR3, the full variable domain is DAMVIQNPRYQVTQFGKPVTLSCSQTLNHNVMYWYQQKSSQAPKLLFHYYDKDFNNEADTPDNFQSRRPNTSFCFLDIRSPGLGDTAMYLCATSRVWTDVREQYFGPGTRLTVT.

The V call is TRBV6-6, the J call TRBJ1-6; D is undetermined. The germline CDR1 and CDR2 sequences are MNHNY and SVGAGI (reference sequence). The V end was cut by 6 bases, the J end by 5 bases, with 5 bases between. CDR3 length: 12 residues. CDR3 nucleotides: TGTGCCAGCAGGACTAATAATTCACCCCTCCACTTT. Its translation is CASRTNNSPLHF.

This clone was seen a few times. The chain uses TRBV19 and TRBJ2-1, with D perhaps given as TRBD1 or TRBD2 (5 bases each). CDR3 size: 16 residues. The V gene's germline CDR1 is LNHDA and CDR2 SQIVND (reference sequence). V was pared by 6 bases and J by 1 base, with 16 bases between. CDR3 sequence (DNA): TGTGCCAGTAGGCCCCCGAGGGGTTTTTCCTACAATGAGCAGTTCTTC. Translating gives CASRPPRGFSYNEQFF.

This sequence joins TRBV19 and TRBJ2-3; 13 bases align to TRBD2. The CDR3 is 16 residues long. The trim removed 4 bases at V and 2 bases at J, leaving 3 bases unmatched. Germline V lookup: CDR1 LNHDA, CDR2 SQIVND (reference sequence). The CDR3 region has the DNA TGTGCCAGTAGTACCGGGACTAGCGGGACCACAGATACGCAGTATTTT. Its protein product is CASSTGTSGTTDTQYF.

V usage is TRBV7-9 and J usage is TRBJ2-5, with D unresolved. Germline lookup yields CDR1 SEHNR and CDR2 FQNEAQ (reference sequence). The CDR3 extends over 16 amino acids. The germline V and J ends were trimmed by 4 bases and 5 bases, with 20 bases remaining between them. The CDR3 DNA sequence: TGTGCCAGCAGCTCGACGTGGGTGGGGTCGGGCGAGACCCAGTACTTC. It yields the protein CASSSTWVGSGETQYF. The entire variable domain, with the rest obtained from reference TRBV7-9 and TRBJ2-5, is as follows: DTGVSQNPRHKITKRGQNVTFRCDPISEHNRLYWYRQTLGQGPEFLTYFQNEAQLEKSRLLSDRFSAERPKGSFSTLEIQRTEQGDSAMYLCASSSTWVGSGETQYFGPGTRLLVL.

As regards this clone: A much larger clone differs by one base, so this may be a read error. Other DNA sequences from this sample encode an identical CDR3 as well. V usage is TRBV5-5 and J usage is TRBJ1-2, with D possibly matching TRBD1 (6 bases). Trimming stripped 5 bases from V and 1 base from J, with 24 bases between. Germline loops: CDR1 SGHKS, CDR2 YYEKEE (reference sequence). The length of the CDR3 is 18 residues. CDR3 sequence (DNA): TGTGCCAGCAGGGGCGTGGGGGGGCCGGACGGCGTTAACTATGGCTACACCTTC. It yields the protein CASRGVGGPDGVNYGYTF.

This chain links TRBV2 with TRBJ1-6; tentatively, D is TRBD1 (5 bases). This CDR3 contains 14 residues. Trimming stripped 2 bases from V and 7 bases from J, with 9 bases between. The germline V gene encodes CDR1 SNHLY and CDR2 FYNNEI. The chain's CDR3 is CASSELGGNSPLHF. CDR3 nucleotides: TGTGCCAGCAGTGAATTGGGGGGAAATTCACCCCTCCACTTT. The full variable domain, its missing parts supplied by reference TRBV2 and TRBJ1-6, is EPEVTQTPSHQVTQMGQEVILRCVPISNHLYFYWYRQILGQKVEFLVSFYNNEISEKSEIFDDQFSVERPDGSNFTLKIRSTKLEDSAMYFCASSELGGNSPLHFGNGTRLTVT.

The V and J genes are TRBV27 and TRBJ2-3, with D perhaps TRBD1 (6 bases). The germline CDR1 and CDR2 sequences are MNHEY and SMNVEV (reference sequence). Between the trimmed V and J ends, which lost 7 bases and 5 bases, there was a span of 16 bases. CDR3 length: 14 residues. In DNA, the CDR3 is TGTGCCAGCACCCAGAGGGGGTGGGGAGATACGCAGTATTTT. It translates to CASTQRGWGDTQYF.

The rearrangement links TRBV29-1 to TRBJ2-2, with 9 positions matching TRBD1. Losses at the gene ends were 7 bases for V and 7 bases for J; bases not matched to a gene: 7. The CDR3 totals 13 residues. Germline V CDR1 and CDR2: SQVTM, ANQGSEA. The CDR3 bases are TGCAGCGCCCGGACAGGGGCTGGCGGGGAGCTGTTTTTT. It codes for CSARTGAGGELFF.

Only one count was recorded for this clone. This chain connects TRBV7-2 to TRBJ2-5, with D possibly being TRBD1 (6 bases). This CDR3 has 17 residues. V was pared by 1 base and J by 1 base, with 16 bases between. Germline-derived CDR1 and CDR2 are SGHTA and FQGNSA. The CDR3 is CASSLGPDSYTQETQYF. The CDR3 DNA is TGTGCCAGCAGCTTAGGTCCGGACAGCTATACCCAAGAGACCCAGTACTTC.

V usage is TRBV28 and J usage is TRBJ1-5; 7 bases map to TRBD1. The CDR3 is 15 amino acids. The J segment lost 1 base and the V segment lost 4 bases, leaving 4 bases of the junction unmatched. CDR1 is MDHEN and CDR2 is SYDVKM in the germline V gene. This chain's CDR3 is CASSSQDRSNQPQHF. CDR3 DNA: TGTGCCAGCAGTTCGCAGGACAGGAGCAATCAGCCCCAGCATTTT.

V and J are TRBV21-1 and TRBJ1-5. TRBV21-1 is described as a pseudogene. The length of the CDR3 is 16 residues. The CDR3, as DNA: TGTGCCAGCAGCAAGTATGAAGGGAGGGGCAATCAGCCCCAGCATTTT. Translation: CASSKYEGRGNQPQHF.

The chain combines TRBV2 with TRBJ2-1, with 11 bases aligning to TRBD2. V dropped 7 bases and J dropped 3; count of bases not matched to a gene: 2. The germline CDR1 and CDR2 sequences are SNHLY and FYNNEI. This CDR3 has 14 amino acids. The CDR3 here is CASTGTSGYNEQFF. DNA of the CDR3: TGTGCCAGCACCGGGACTAGCGGCTACAATGAGCAGTTCTTC.

This clone appeared once. The same CDR3 can be traced to other DNA sequences in this sample. This chain links TRBV6-1 with TRBJ2-7, with 9 nucleotides matching TRBD1. The CDR3 runs 15 residues. Looked up from germline, CDR1 is MNHNS and CDR2 is SASEGT. Trimming at V came to 3 bases and at J to 1 base, leaving 4 bases not matched to a gene. DNA of the CDR3: TGTGCCAGCAGTGAGAGGGGGACAGGGTCCTACGAGCAGTACTTC. Translated: CASSERGTGSYEQYF.

V is TRBV18 and J is TRBJ1-2; tentative D call: TRBD1 (6 bases). Germline V lookup: CDR1 KGHSH, CDR2 LQKENI. The CDR3 totals 15 residues. With 6 bases removed from V and 7 bases from J, the gap between germline ends came to 21 bases. CDR3 nucleotides: TGTGCCAGCTCGTCTGAGCCTACAGGGCAGGGTGGCTACACCTTC. The encoded protein is CASSSEPTGQGGYTF.

This chain joins TRBV19 and TRBJ1-1, with no clear D. The CDR3 contains 14 residues. Trimming pared 3 bases from V and 0 bases from J, leaving 8 bases between. Germline V gene data show CDR1 as LNHDA and CDR2 as SQIVND (reference sequence). CDR3 nucleotides: TGTGCCAGTAGTATCGGGCAAATGAACACTGAAGCTTTCTTT. This sequence encodes CASSIGQMNTEAFF.

V is TRBV28 and J is TRBJ2-1; 7 bases align to TRBD2. With V trimmed by 3 bases and J by 8 bases, 10 bases remained unmatched. Per the germline V gene, CDR1 is MDHEN and CDR2 is SYDVKM. The length of the CDR3 is 15 residues. CDR3 nucleotide sequence: TGTGCCAGCAGTTTCCGGGAGGCAGGGAGGGATGAGCAGTTCTTC. Protein: CASSFREAGRDEQFF.

This CDR3 reads CASSLGPQGTNYGYTF. In nucleotides, the CDR3 is TGTGCCAGCTCACTTGGCCCCCAGGGCACGAACTATGGCTACACCTTC. The chain is built from TRBV18 and TRBJ1-2, with D possibly being TRBD1 (5 bases). From germline, CDR1 is KGHSH and CDR2 LQKENI. The V and J ends lost 4 bases and 2 bases respectively, with 17 bases between them. This CDR3 is 16 amino acids long. Full variable domain (rest looked up from reference TRBV18 and TRBJ1-2): NAGVMQNPRHLVRRRGQEARLRCSPMKGHSHVYWYRQLPEEGLKFMVYLQKENIIDESGMPKERFSAEFPKEGPSILRIQQVVRGDSAAYFCASSLGPQGTNYGYTFGSGTRLTVV.

CDR3 bases: TGTGCCAGCAGTTCTGAGGGCAGGGTTTACACCTTC. This encodes CASSSEGRVYTF. The V call is TRBV28, the J call TRBJ1-2; D is perhaps TRBD1 (5 bases). The germline gives CDR1 MDHEN, CDR2 SYDVKM. The ends were cut back, 4 bases at V and 11 bases at J, with 14 bases in the middle. This CDR3 has 12 amino acids.

This clone has a handful of counts. This chain uses TRBV5-5 with TRBJ2-7, with TRBD1 as a possible D gene (5 bases). Trimming pared 1 base from V and 4 bases from J, leaving 15 bases between. In germline, CDR1 is SGHKS, CDR2 YYEKEE (reference sequence). This CDR3 is 15 amino acids long. Here the CDR3 DNA reads TGTGCCAGCAGCTTGAGGAGATCGCAGGGTTACGAGCAGTACTTC. Protein: CASSLRRSQGYEQYF.

Concerning this clone: At one end the junction does not follow the germline gene, possibly because of a read error. The chain is built from TRBV15 and TRBJ1-5, with TRBD1 as a possible D gene (5 bases). This CDR3 contains 13 residues. From germline, CDR1 is LNHNV and CDR2 YYDKDF (reference sequence). The CDR3 nucleotides are TGTGCCACCAGCAGAGAGTTGGGACCCCTGACGGATTTT. As protein: CATSRELGPLTDF.

This sequence joins TRBV15 and TRBJ2-3; 9 bases are a match to TRBD2. The CDR3 totals 15 residues. Germline V gene sequence: CDR1 LNHNV, CDR2 YYDKDF (reference sequence). The V gene end was trimmed by 4 bases and the J gene end by 5 bases; junction bases not matched to a gene: 7. CDR3 protein: CATSKAGGGIDTQYF. The CDR3 region has the DNA TGTGCCACCAGCAAGGCGGGAGGGGGGATAGATACGCAGTATTTT.

This clone was found once. The chain couples TRBV3-1 (or the pseudogene TRBV3-2) to TRBJ2-2; 12 bases are shared with TRBD2. The CDR3 covers 17 residues. V shed 3 bases and J 4 bases; nucleotides not matched to a gene: 6. Germline CDR1 is LGHDT and CDR2 is YNNKEL (reference sequence). The CDR3 bases are TGTGCCAGCAGCCAGTTTCTGGGACTAGCGGGCACCGGGGAGCTGTTTTTT. Translating it yields CASSQFLGLAGTGELFF.

This clone has just one count. The chain joins TRBV3-1 (or the pseudogene TRBV3-2) to TRBJ1-2; the D is unclear. Germline CDR1 is LGHDT and CDR2 is YNNKEL (reference sequence). V lost 3 bases to trimming and J lost 7 bases, with 6 bases between them. The CDR3 has 11 residues. The CDR3 protein is CASSQTSGYTF. CDR3 nucleotide sequence: TGTGCCAGCAGCCAGACATCTGGCTACACCTTC.

This rearrangement joins TRBV12-3 or TRBV12-4 to TRBJ1-2, with TRBD1 as a possible D gene (5 bases). V was shortened by 5 bases and J by 8 bases, with 12 bases between the two germline ends. The CDR3 spans 12 residues. CDR3 protein: CASSPQGGGYTF. For the CDR3, the DNA is TGTGCCAGCAGTCCGCAGGGAGGCGGCTACACCTTC.